Below, 15 T cell receptor beta chains from the same sample are listed, as sequenced in a study of post-analysis software for immune sequencing data. Study-level results: Patients used about 5 TRBV segments, including TRBV5-6, TRBV5-1 and TRBV20-1, more often than controls.

Unique molecular identifiers were built into the TCR beta cDNA libraries. TCRdb independently ran MiXCR on the PCR reads; one entry per CDR3 protein. The sample contains roughly 620,000 distinct CDR3 sequences, about 40% of which appear only once. Their specific antigens are unknown. Sequencing was performed on blood. The origin of the receptors is a girl aged 5-17 years with multiple sclerosis.

This chain links TRBV4-1 with TRBJ1-5; D gene ambiguous. This CDR3 region has 16 residues. Trimming shortened V by 3 bases and J by 4 bases, and 16 bases separated the two germline ends. Germline V gives CDR1 MGHRA, CDR2 YSYEKL. The CDR3 DNA reads TGCGCCAGCAGCCATCCCGGCAAGGGTAAAAATCAGCCCCAGCATTTT. The encoded protein is CASSHPGKGKNQPQHF.

The rearrangement joins TRBV6-4 to TRBJ2-1; 10 bases align to TRBD2. Trimming took 7 bases from V and 5 from J; bases not matched to a gene: 14. Germline values: CDR1 MRHNA, CDR2 SNTAGT. The CDR3 sequence is 17 residues long. This chain's CDR3 is CASTSRLAGDENNEQFF. For the CDR3, the DNA is TGTGCCAGCACTTCGCGGCTAGCGGGAGATGAGAACAATGAGCAGTTCTTC.

This chain links TRBV10-3 with TRBJ1-2, with a possible D match to TRBD1 (6 bases). The germline gives CDR1 ENHRY, CDR2 SYGVKD. The CDR3 has 16 amino acids. Trimming left V 3 bases short and J 0 bases short, with 14 bases between. This CDR3 is CAISDLGGPSNYGYTF. The CDR3 nucleotides read TGTGCCATCAGTGACCTCGGGGGGCCGTCTAACTATGGCTACACCTTC.

V gene TRBV12-3 or TRBV12-4 combines with J gene TRBJ1-1; 10 bases map to TRBD1. With 4 bases clipped from V and 5 bases from J, the junction kept 7 bases outside the gene matches. This CDR3 spans 15 amino acids. The CDR3, as DNA: TGTGCCAGCAGTTCGTTCGGGACAGGGGTGACTGAAGCTTTCTTT. It yields the protein CASSSFGTGVTEAFF.

The chain combines TRBV6-6 with TRBJ2-1, with unresolved D. Between the trimmed V and J ends, which lost 2 bases and 6 bases, there was a span of 11 bases. The CDR3 sequence is 14 residues long. Germline lookup yields CDR1 MNHNY and CDR2 SVGAGI (reference sequence). DNA of the CDR3: TGTGCCAGCAGTTACGCCGGCCGACGCAATGAGCAGTTCTTC. This sequence encodes CASSYAGRRNEQFF.

This sequence joins TRBV4-1 and TRBJ1-2; no clear D gene. Germline-derived CDR1 and CDR2 are MGHRA and YSYEKL. Trimming shortened V by 3 bases and J by 3 bases, and 11 bases separated the two germline ends. This CDR3 region has 14 residues. The CDR3 DNA sequence: TGCGCCAGCAGCCAGCCGGCGCGATACTATGGCTACACCTTC. Its protein product is CASSQPARYYGYTF.

In nucleotides, the CDR3 is TGCGCCAGCAGCCAAGACCTGTTGGGCCAGGGGGAGACCCAGTACTTC. Its protein is CASSQDLLGQGETQYF. The chain couples TRBV4-1 to TRBJ2-5, with D perhaps TRBD1 (6 bases). The ends were cut back, 0 bases at V and 5 bases at J, with 16 bases in the middle. The CDR3 extends over 16 amino acids. The V gene's germline CDR1 is MGHRA and CDR2 YSYEKL.

This clonotype was seen only a few times. The chain has TRBV9 and TRBJ1-2; 11 nucleotides align to TRBD1. There are 17 residues in the CDR3. The V gene end was trimmed by 0 bases and the J gene end by 3 bases; junction bases not matched to a gene: 7. In germline, CDR1 is SGDLS, CDR2 YYNGEE. Here the CDR3 DNA reads TGTGCCAGCAGCGTAGCTTGGACAGGGGGCATTGACTATGGCTACACCTTC. Its translation: CASSVAWTGGIDYGYTF.

CDR3 sequence (DNA): TGTGCCAGCAGTTCTCAGCGGGACACAGATACGCAGTATTTT. Its protein is CASSSQRDTDTQYF. V is TRBV27 and J is TRBJ2-3, with TRBD2 identical over 7 bases. The length of the CDR3 is 14 residues. The germline V gene has CDR1 MNHEY and CDR2 SMNVEV (reference sequence). V shed 4 bases and J 2 bases; nucleotides not matched to a gene: 3.

This chain uses TRBV7-9 with TRBJ1-2; the D is unclear. This CDR3 contains 15 residues. Germline V gives CDR1 SEHNR, CDR2 FQNEAQ (reference sequence). V lost 5 bases, J lost 4 bases, and 17 bases lay in between. CDR3 DNA sequence: TGTGCCAGCAGCCAACAGTTAAACGGGATCTATGGCTACACCTTC. This encodes CASSQQLNGIYGYTF.

In this sample, this clonotype turned up a few times. The V call is TRBV12-3 or TRBV12-4, the J call TRBJ1-2; 7 bases are shared with TRBD1. Trimming at V came to 6 bases and at J to 10 bases, leaving 8 bases not matched to a gene. CDR3 length equals 12 residues. This CDR3 is CASSPRQGLYTF. Here the CDR3 DNA reads TGTGCCAGCAGCCCAAGACAGGGCCTCTACACCTTC.

This chain links TRBV20-1 with TRBJ2-3, with D perhaps matching TRBD2 (5 bases). Germline-derived CDR1 and CDR2 are DFQATT and SNEGSKA (reference sequence). This CDR3 has 11 residues. V lost 3 bases and J 6 bases, leaving 7 bases between the germline ends. DNA for the CDR3: TGCAGTGCTAGTTGGGAGGATACGCAGTATTTT. Protein: CSASWEDTQYF.

This clonotype was observed a few times. The V and J genes are TRBV29-1 and TRBJ1-2; D is perhaps TRBD1 (5 bases). Germline CDR1 is SQVTM and CDR2 is ANQGSEA. The CDR3 runs to 12 residues. V was shortened by 3 bases and J by 7 bases, with 12 bases between the two germline ends. CDR3 bases: TGCAGCGTTGACCATGGAAGGGGTGGCTACACCTTC. Translated: CSVDHGRGGYTF.

V gene TRBV6-5 combines with J gene TRBJ1-4; 8 nucleotides match TRBD1. V was pared by 0 bases and J by 10 bases, with 4 bases of the junction left unmatched. Germline CDR1 reads MNHEY; CDR2 reads SVGAGI. CDR3 length: 14 residues. The CDR3, as DNA: TGTGCCAGCAGTTACTCGCCCGACAGGGGAAAACTGTTTTTT. Translating gives CASSYSPDRGKLFF.

V and J are TRBV6-5 and TRBJ1-5, with TRBD1 as a possible D gene (6 bases). Per the germline V gene, CDR1 is MNHEY and CDR2 is SVGAGI. V was clipped by 1 base and J by 6 bases, with 19 bases between them. This CDR3 contains 17 residues. Written as DNA, the CDR3 is TGTGCCAGCAGTTACTATCAGGGGAATAGAGTCACTCAGCCCCAGCATTTT. Translated, it gives CASSYYQGNRVTQPQHF.